Detailed here is one T cell receptor beta chain. No antigen is known for it. Prior to sequencing, the ViraFEST assay stimulated PBMC with viral peptide pools, which expanded the antigen-specific CD4+ T cells. Following culture for ten to eleven days, CD4+ T cells were isolated. Participants each got two BNT162b2 or mRNA-1273 vaccine doses. Researchers swapped half the medium for IL-2 medium on both days 3 and 7. The data belong to a study of vaccination effects on CD4 cells after COVID-19. CDR3 length: 13 residues. Germline V gene lookup returns CDR1 SGHRS and CDR2 YFSETQ. V lost 2 bases and J 8 bases, leaving 13 bases between the germline ends. The method was immunoSEQ multiplex PCR; TCRdb's version includes in-frame clones alone and lacks a portion of them. The profile shows 9,500 to 15,000 clones, approximately 75% of them singletons.

The starting material was CD4+ T cells from PBMCs cultured with SARS-CoV-2 spike peptides, obtained after COVID-19 vaccination. The TCR comes from a human donor who received a COVID-19 vaccine. The chain recombines TRBV5-1 with TRBJ1-2, with D possibly TRBD1 on 5 matching bases. The CDR3 region has the DNA TGCGCCAGCAGCTTTGTGGGGGAAGGGGGCTACACCTTC. Translated: CASSFVGEGGYTF.